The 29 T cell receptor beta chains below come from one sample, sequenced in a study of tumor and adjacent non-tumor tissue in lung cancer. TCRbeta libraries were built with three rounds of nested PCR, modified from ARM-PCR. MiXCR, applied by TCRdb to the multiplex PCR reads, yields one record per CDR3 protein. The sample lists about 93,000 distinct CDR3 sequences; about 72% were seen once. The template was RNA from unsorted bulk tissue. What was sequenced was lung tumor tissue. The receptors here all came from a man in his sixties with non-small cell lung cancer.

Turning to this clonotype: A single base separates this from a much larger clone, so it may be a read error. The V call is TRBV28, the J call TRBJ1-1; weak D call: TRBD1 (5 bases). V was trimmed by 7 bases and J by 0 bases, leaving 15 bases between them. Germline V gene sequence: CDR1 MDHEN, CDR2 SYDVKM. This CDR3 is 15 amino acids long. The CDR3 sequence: CASTPPGRLNTEAFF. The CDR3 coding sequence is TGTGCCAGCACCCCTCCGGGACGGTTGAACACTGAAGCTTTCTTT.

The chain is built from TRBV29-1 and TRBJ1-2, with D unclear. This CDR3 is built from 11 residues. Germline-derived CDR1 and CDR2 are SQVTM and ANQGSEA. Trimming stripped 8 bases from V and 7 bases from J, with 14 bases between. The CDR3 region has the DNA TGCAGCACACGACACGCGAGTGGCTACACCTTC. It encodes CSTRHASGYTF.

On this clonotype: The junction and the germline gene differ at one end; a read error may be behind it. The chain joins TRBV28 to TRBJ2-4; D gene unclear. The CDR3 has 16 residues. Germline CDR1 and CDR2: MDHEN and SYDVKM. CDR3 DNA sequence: TGTACCAGCAGTTTTCCAAGCCACAGTGCCAAAAACATTCAGTACTTC. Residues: CTSSFPSHSAKNIQYF.

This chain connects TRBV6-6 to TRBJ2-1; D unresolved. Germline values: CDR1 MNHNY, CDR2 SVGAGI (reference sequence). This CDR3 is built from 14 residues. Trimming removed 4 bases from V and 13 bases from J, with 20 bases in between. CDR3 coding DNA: TGTGCCAGCAGTTCTCTATCTGGGTGGGCTGACCAGTTCTTC. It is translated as CASSSLSGWADQFF.

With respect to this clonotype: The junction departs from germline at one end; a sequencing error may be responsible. CDR3 sequence: CDSSLVGGRGSYEQYF. The DNA of the CDR3 is TGTGACAGCAGCTTAGTCGGCGGCCGGGGGAGCTACGAGCAGTACTTC. The V gene is TRBV11-2, the J gene TRBJ2-7; D might be TRBD2 (6 bases). CDR1 SGHAT and CDR2 FQNNGV come from the germline V gene. The CDR3 is 16 amino acids. Combining the CDR3 with reference TRBV11-2 and TRBJ2-7 gives the whole variable domain EAGVAQSPRYKIIEKRQSVAFWCNPISGHATLYWYQQILGQGPKLLIQFQNNGVVDDSQLPKDRFSAERLKGVDSTLKIQPAKLEDSAVYLCDSSLVGGRGSYEQYFGPGTRLTVT.

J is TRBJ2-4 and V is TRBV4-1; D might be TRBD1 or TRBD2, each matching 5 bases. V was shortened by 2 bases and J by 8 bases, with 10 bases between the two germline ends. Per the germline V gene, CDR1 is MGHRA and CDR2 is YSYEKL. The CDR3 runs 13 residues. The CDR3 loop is CASSQLGEDIQYF. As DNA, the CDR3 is TGCGCCAGCAGCCAACTGGGGGAAGACATTCAGTACTTC.

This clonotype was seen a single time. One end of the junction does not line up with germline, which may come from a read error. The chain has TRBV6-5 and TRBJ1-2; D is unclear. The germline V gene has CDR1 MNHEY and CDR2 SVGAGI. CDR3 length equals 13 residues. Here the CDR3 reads CAGSYIGNRGYIF. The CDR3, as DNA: TGTGCCGGCAGCTATATAGGGAATCGTGGCTACATCTTC.

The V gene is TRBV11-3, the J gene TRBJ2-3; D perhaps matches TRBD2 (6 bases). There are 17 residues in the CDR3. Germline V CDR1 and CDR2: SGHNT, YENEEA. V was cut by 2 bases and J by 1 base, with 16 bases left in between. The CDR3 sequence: CASSLRTRGEGTDTQYF. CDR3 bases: TGTGCCAGCAGCTTACGAACTAGAGGGGAGGGCACAGATACGCAGTATTTT.

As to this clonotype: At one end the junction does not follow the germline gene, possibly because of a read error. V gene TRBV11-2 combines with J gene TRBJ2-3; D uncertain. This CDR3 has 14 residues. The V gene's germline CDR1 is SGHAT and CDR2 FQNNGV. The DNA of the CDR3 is TGTGCCAGCAGCCACCGGACCTCTACGACTGCGCTGTACTTT. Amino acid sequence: CASSHRTSTTALYF.

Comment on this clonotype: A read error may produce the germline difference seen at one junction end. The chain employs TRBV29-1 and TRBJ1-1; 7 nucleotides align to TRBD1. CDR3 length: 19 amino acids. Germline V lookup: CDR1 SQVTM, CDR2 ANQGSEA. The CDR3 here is CIVEENHKGGTAFNTEAFF. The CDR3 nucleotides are TGCATCGTTGAAGAAAATCACAAAGGGGGGACAGCATTCAACACTGAAGCTTTCTTT.

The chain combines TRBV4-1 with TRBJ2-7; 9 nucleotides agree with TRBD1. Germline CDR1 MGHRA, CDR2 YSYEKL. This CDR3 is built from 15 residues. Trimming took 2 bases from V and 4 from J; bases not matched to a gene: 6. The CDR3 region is CASSQSPTGGYEQYF. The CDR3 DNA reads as TGCGCCAGCAGCCAATCCCCGACAGGGGGTTACGAGCAGTACTTC.

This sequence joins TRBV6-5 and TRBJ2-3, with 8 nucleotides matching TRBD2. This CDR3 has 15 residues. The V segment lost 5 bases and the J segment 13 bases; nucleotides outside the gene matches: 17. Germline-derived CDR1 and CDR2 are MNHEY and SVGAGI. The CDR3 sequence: CASSRAAGVLDTKYF. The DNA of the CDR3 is TGTGCCAGCAGTCGTGCAGCGGGAGTACTAGATACAAAGTATTTT.

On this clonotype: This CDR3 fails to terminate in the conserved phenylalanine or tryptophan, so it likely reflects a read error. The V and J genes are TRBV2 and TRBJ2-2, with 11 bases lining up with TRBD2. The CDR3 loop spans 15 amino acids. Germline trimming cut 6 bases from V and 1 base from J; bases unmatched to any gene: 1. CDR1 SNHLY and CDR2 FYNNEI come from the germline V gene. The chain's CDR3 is CASRGTSGNTGELFI. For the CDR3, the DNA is TGTGCCAGCAGGGGGACTAGCGGGAACACCGGGGAGCTGTTTATT.

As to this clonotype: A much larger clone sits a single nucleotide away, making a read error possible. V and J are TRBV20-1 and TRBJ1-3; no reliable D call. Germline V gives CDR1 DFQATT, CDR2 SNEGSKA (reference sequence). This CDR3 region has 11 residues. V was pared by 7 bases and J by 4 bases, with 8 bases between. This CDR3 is CSVNRGNTIYF. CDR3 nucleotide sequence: TGCAGTGTGAACCGGGGAAACACCATATATTTT.

The DNA of the CDR3 is TGTGCCAGCAGTTACTCACCCGGGACAGGGCTAGGTGAGCAGTACTTC. Translating it yields CASSYSPGTGLGEQYF. The chain is built from TRBV6-2 or TRBV6-3 and TRBJ2-7; TRBD1 matches at 9 bases. CDR1 is MNHEY and CDR2 is SVGEGT in the germline V gene. The CDR3 runs 16 residues. Trimming cost V 0 bases and J 7 bases; bases outside gene matches: 10.

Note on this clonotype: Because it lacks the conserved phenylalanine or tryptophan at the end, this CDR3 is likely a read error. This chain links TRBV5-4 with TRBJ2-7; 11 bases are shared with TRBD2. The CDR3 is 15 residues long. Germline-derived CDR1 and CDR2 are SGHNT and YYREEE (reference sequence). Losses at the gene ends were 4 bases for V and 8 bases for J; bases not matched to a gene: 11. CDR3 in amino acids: CASSLSGTSGYKQYS. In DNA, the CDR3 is TGTGCCAGCAGCCTAAGTGGGACTAGCGGATACAAGCAGTACTCC.

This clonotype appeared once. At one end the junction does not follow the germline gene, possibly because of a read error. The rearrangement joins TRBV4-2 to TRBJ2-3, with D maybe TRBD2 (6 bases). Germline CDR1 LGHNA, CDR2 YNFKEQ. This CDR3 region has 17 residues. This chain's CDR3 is CASSQEFAGSASDTHYF. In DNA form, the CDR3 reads TGTGCCAGCAGCCAAGAATTTGCGGGGAGTGCGTCAGATACGCACTATTTT.

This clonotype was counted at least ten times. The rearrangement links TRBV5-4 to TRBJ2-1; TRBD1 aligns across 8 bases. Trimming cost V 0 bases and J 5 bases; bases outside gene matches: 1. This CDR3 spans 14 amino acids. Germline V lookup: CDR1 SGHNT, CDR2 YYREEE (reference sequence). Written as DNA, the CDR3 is TGTGCCAGCAGCTTGGGACAGGGGAACAATGAGCAGTTCTTC. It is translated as CASSLGQGNNEQFF.

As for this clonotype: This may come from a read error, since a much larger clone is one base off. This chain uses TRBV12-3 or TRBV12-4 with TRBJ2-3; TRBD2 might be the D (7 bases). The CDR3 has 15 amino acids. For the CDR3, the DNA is TGTGCCAGCAGTTTAGCGGGGGGGGACACAGATACGCAGTGTTTT. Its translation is CASSLAGGDTDTQCF.

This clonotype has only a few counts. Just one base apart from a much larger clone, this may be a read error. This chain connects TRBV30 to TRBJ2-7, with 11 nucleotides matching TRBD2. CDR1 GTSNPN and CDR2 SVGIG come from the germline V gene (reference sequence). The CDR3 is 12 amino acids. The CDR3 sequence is CVWRLAGYEQYF. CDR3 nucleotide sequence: TGTGTCTGGAGACTAGCGGGGTACGAGCAGTACTTC.

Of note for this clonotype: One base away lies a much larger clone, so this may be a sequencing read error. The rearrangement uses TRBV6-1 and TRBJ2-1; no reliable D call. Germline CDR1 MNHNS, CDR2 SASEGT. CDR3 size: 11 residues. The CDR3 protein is CASSELPRRLF. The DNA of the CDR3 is TGTGCCAGCAGTGAACTCCCCCGGCGGCTCTTC.

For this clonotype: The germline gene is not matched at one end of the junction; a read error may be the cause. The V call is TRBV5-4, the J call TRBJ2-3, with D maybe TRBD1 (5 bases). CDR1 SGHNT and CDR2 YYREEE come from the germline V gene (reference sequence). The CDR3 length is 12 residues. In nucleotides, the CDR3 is TGTGCCGGCAGCTTCGTGACAGATACGCAGTATTTC. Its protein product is CAGSFVTDTQYF.

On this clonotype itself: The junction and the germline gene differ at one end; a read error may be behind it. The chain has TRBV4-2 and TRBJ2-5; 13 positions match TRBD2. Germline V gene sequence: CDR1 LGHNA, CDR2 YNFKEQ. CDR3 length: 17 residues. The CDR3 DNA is TGTGCCAGCAGCCACCAAACTAGCGGGGGGGCGAGCGAGACCCATTACTTC. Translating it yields CASSHQTSGGASETHYF.

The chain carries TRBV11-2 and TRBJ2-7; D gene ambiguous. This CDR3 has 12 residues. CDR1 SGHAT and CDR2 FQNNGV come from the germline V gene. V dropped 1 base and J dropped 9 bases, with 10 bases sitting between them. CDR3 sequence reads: CASSLGLHTQYF. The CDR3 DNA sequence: TGTGCCAGCAGCTTAGGACTCCACACGCAGTACTTC.

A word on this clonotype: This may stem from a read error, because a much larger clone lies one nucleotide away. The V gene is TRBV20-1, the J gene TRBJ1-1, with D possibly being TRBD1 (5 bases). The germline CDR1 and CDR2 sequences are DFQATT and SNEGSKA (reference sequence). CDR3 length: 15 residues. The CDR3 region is CSARASRGGNTGAFF. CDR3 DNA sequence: TGCAGTGCTAGAGCTTCTCGGGGGGGGAACACTGGAGCTTTCTTT.

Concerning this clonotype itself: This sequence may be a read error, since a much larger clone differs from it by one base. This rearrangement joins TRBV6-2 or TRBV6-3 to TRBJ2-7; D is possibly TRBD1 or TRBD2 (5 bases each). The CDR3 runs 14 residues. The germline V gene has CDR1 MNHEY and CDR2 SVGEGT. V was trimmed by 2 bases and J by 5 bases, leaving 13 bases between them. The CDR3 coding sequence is TGTGCCAGCAGTTACACGGGGCCTCTGAACGAGCAGTACTTC. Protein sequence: CASSYTGPLNEQYF.

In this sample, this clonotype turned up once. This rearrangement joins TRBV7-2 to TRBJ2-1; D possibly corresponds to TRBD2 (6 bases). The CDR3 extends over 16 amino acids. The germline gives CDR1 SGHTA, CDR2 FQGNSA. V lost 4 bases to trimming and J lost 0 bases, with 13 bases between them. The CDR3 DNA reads TGTGCCAGCAGCTCTTATACTAGCATCTCCTACAATGAGCAGTTCTTC. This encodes CASSSYTSISYNEQFF.

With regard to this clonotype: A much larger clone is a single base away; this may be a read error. The CDR3 nucleotides are TGCAGTGCTAGACGAGCGGGACAGGTATACAATGAGCAGTTCTTC. Its protein product is CSARRAGQVYNEQFF. This sequence joins TRBV20-1 and TRBJ2-1; possible D gene TRBD1, 8 bases. There are 15 residues in the CDR3. Trimming took off 2 bases at V and 4 bases at J, with 15 bases between the two ends. Germline CDR1 DFQATT, CDR2 SNEGSKA (reference sequence).

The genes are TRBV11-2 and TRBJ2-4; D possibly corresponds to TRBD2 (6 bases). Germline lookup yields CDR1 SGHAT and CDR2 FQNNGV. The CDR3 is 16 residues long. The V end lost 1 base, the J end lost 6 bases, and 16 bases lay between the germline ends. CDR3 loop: CASSLVRTSPGNIQYF. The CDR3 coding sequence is TGTGCCAGCAGCTTAGTTCGTACTAGCCCTGGAAACATTCAGTACTTC. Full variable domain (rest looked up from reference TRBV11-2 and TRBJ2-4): EAGVAQSPRYKIIEKRQSVAFWCNPISGHATLYWYQQILGQGPKLLIQFQNNGVVDDSQLPKDRFSAERLKGVDSTLKIQPAKLEDSAVYLCASSLVRTSPGNIQYFGAGTRLSVL.